The next 13 T cell receptor beta chains were all read from a single sample in a study of T cell changes during pregnancy in multiple sclerosis. TCRdb keeps only in-frame clones here, not all; method: immunoSEQ multiplex PCR. The repertoire holds approximately 96,000 clones, with just over 90% as singletons. The sample in question was peripheral blood, obtained after pregnancy. All receptors derive from a female donor in good health, enrolled as a control in a pregnancy study.

This chain joins TRBV5-1 and TRBJ2-7; weak D call: TRBD1 (5 bases). The CDR3 consists of 13 residues. The germline V and J ends were trimmed by 2 bases and 4 bases, with 10 bases remaining between them. Per the germline V gene, CDR1 is SGHRS and CDR2 is YFSETQ. The CDR3 DNA is TGCGCCAGCAGCTTAGGGGCAATGTACGAGCAGTACTTC. It codes for CASSLGAMYEQYF. The variable domain in full, with the rest retrieved from reference TRBV5-1 and TRBJ2-7, is KAGVTQTPRYLIKTRGQQVTLSCSPISGHRSVSWYQQTPGQGLQFLFEYFSETQRNKGNFPGRFSGRQFSNSRSEMNVSTLELGDSALYLCASSLGAMYEQYFGPGTRLTVT.

The rearrangement uses TRBV15 and TRBJ2-1; 8 nucleotides match TRBD1. CDR3 size: 16 residues. Germline lookup yields CDR1 LNHNV and CDR2 YYDKDF (reference sequence). V trimming: 2 bases; J trimming: 7 bases; junction bases outside the gene matches: 10. The CDR3: CATSRSDRVVRNEQFF. The CDR3 nucleotides are TGTGCCACCAGCAGATCGGACAGGGTAGTTCGTAATGAGCAGTTCTTC. The whole variable domain, filled in from reference TRBV15 and TRBJ2-1, reads DAMVIQNPRYQVTQFGKPVTLSCSQTLNHNVMYWYQQKSSQAPKLLFHYYDKDFNNEADTPDNFQSRRPNTSFCFLDIRSPGLGDTAMYLCATSRSDRVVRNEQFFGPGTRLTVL.

The CDR3 spells CASSLVGTGVGYTF. The CDR3, as DNA: TGTGCCAGCAGCTTAGTAGGGACAGGGGTTGGCTACACCTTC. The J gene is TRBJ1-2, the V gene TRBV7-9; 10 nucleotides align to TRBD1. V was pared by 1 base and J by 7 bases, with 3 bases of the junction left unmatched. The CDR3 length is 14 residues. Germline V gene data show CDR1 as SEHNR and CDR2 as FQNEAQ (reference sequence).

V usage is TRBV7-9 and J usage is TRBJ2-1; 7 bases agree with TRBD1. CDR1 and CDR2 (germline): SEHNR, FQNEAQ (reference sequence). V gave up 6 bases and J gave up 5 bases; unmatched junction bases: 10. The CDR3 runs 15 residues. CDR3 sequence (DNA): TGTGCCAGCAGTTCTACCGGACAGGAGCACAATGAGCAGTTCTTC. Protein: CASSSTGQEHNEQFF.

The rearrangement uses TRBV5-4 and TRBJ2-2, with 13 bases matching TRBD2. J was trimmed by 5 bases and V by 4 bases; bases with no gene match: 5. The CDR3 is 16 residues long. CDR1 and CDR2 (germline): SGHNT, YYREEE (reference sequence). The CDR3 reads CASSGTSGTSTGELFF. The CDR3 DNA reads as TGTGCCAGCAGCGGGACTAGCGGGACAAGTACCGGGGAGCTGTTTTTT.

This chain connects TRBV5-8 to TRBJ2-1, with 11 bases aligning to TRBD2. CDR1 SGHTS and CDR2 YDEGEE come from the germline V gene. V lost 8 bases, J lost 7 bases, and 5 bases stayed unmatched. The CDR3 sequence is 13 residues long. CDR3 sequence: CASSTSGSNEQFF. In DNA, the CDR3 is TGTGCCAGTTCCACTAGCGGGAGTAATGAGCAGTTCTTC.

V is TRBV27 and J is TRBJ1-4, with 8 bases identical to TRBD1. The germline V gene encodes CDR1 MNHEY and CDR2 SMNVEV (reference sequence). Losses at the gene ends were 4 bases for V and 7 bases for J; bases not matched to a gene: 8. The CDR3 has 15 amino acids. DNA for the CDR3: TGTGCCAGCAGTTACACAGGGGGGAGTCGTGAAAAACTGTTTTTT. Its protein product is CASSYTGGSREKLFF.

The chain links TRBV15 to TRBJ1-2; D not certain. Germline CDR1 and CDR2: LNHNV and YYDKDF (reference sequence). The CDR3 contains 12 residues. Trimming left V 0 bases short and J 8 bases short, with 7 bases between. CDR3 sequence (DNA): TGTGCCACCAGCAGAGATACGGGGGGCTACACCTTC. As protein: CATSRDTGGYTF.

The chain links TRBV7-6 to TRBJ2-2, with 7 positions matching TRBD2. The V gene's germline CDR1 is SGHVS and CDR2 FNYEAQ. The V gene end was trimmed by 1 base and the J gene end by 7 bases; junction bases not matched to a gene: 12. The CDR3 sequence is 17 residues long. CDR3 DNA sequence: TGTGCCAGCAGCTTAGGAGCGGGGCCCGCCGGGAGCGGGGAGCTGTTTTTT. Translation: CASSLGAGPAGSGELFF.

The gene calls are TRBV9 and TRBJ1-3; perhaps TRBD1 as D (5 bases). The CDR3 has 13 residues. The germline V and J ends were trimmed by 7 bases and 1 base, with 9 bases remaining between them. The V gene's germline CDR1 is SGDLS and CDR2 YYNGEE. The DNA for the CDR3 is TGTGCCAGCGTAGGGGTTTCTGGAAACACCATATATTTT. Protein sequence: CASVGVSGNTIYF. Combining the CDR3 with reference TRBV9 and TRBJ1-3 gives the whole variable domain DSGVTQTPKHLITATGQRVTLRCSPRSGDLSVYWYQQSLDQGLQFLIQYYNGEERAKGNILERFSAQQFPDLHSELNLSSLELGDSALYFCASVGVSGNTIYFGEGSWLTVV.

Worth noting for this clone: The sample has other DNA sequences that encode this CDR3 too. CDR3 residues: CASKQGINQPQHF. CDR3 in DNA: TGTGCCAGCAAACAGGGTATCAATCAGCCCCAGCATTTT. V is TRBV28 and J is TRBJ1-5, with D maybe TRBD1 (6 bases). This CDR3 spans 13 amino acids. Trimming cost V 7 bases and J 3 bases, with 10 bases left between them. CDR1 MDHEN and CDR2 SYDVKM come from the germline V gene.

The chain has TRBV19 and TRBJ1-4; no definite D call. With 4 bases removed from V and 0 bases from J, the gap between germline ends came to 12 bases. In germline, CDR1 is LNHDA, CDR2 SQIVND (reference sequence). The CDR3 is made up of 16 amino acids. This CDR3 reads CASSRRGKTTNEKLFF. In DNA form, the CDR3 reads TGTGCCAGTAGTAGGCGCGGCAAGACAACTAATGAAAAACTGTTTTTT.

This rearrangement joins TRBV11-2 to TRBJ2-1; 9 bases fit TRBD2. The germline V gene encodes CDR1 SGHAT and CDR2 FQNNGV. Trimming removed 6 bases from V and 5 bases from J; junction bases left unmatched: 5. This CDR3 comprises 14 residues. In DNA form, the CDR3 reads TGTGCCAGCAGGGCGGGAGGGTCCAACAATGAGCAGTTCTTC. Encoded protein: CASRAGGSNNEQFF.